This entry describes one T cell receptor beta chain. Its specificity is unknown. Germline loops: CDR1 MNHNY, CDR2 SVGAGI (reference sequence). There are 15 residues in the CDR3. Trimming removed 3 bases from V and 4 bases from J; junction bases left unmatched: 4. Primers: 60 Vbeta forward and 13 Jbeta reverse. The assay was immunoSEQ multiplex PCR, and TCRdb's table has in-frame clones only and misses some. The sample lists approximately 210,000 clones; nearly 80% were seen once. These data originate in a study of cytomegalovirus exposure and HLA in healthy donors. Whole-study findings and limits: In an earlier analysis, most TCR beta V segments were productive about 87% or about 30% of the time. An analysis was carried out later, and it reportedly showed fewer N-insertions in an Asian-associated ancestry cluster than the approximately 710-donor mean.

The sample comprised PBMCs. This receptor was obtained from a male donor in good health and CMV-seronegative. This chain joins TRBV6-6 and TRBJ2-5, with 11 bases aligning to TRBD1. CDR3 DNA sequence: TGTGCCAGCAGTTATGGGGACAGGGGGATAGAGACCCAGTACTTC. Protein product: CASSYGDRGIETQYF.